Below, one T cell receptor beta chain is given with its context. This CDR3 is built from 13 residues. Trimming took off 0 bases at V and 6 bases at J, with 9 bases between the two ends. Germline assignment: CDR1 SGHTA and CDR2 FQGTGA. Libraries were prepared by immunoSEQ multiplex PCR; TCRdb keeps only in-frame clonotypes and omits some of them. The repertoire has about 70,000 clones, around four fifths of them found once; the top ten carry 2.9%. This specimen comes from a study of control samples from healthy donors and cancer patients. The sequencing sample was made of PBMCs. The source of this sequence is a woman in her forties or fifties with lung cancer. This chain links TRBV7-3 with TRBJ2-7; D unresolved. CDR3 bases: TGTGCCAGCAGCTTAACCAGTATGACCGAGCAGTACTTC. It codes for CASSLTSMTEQYF.